The 4 T cell receptor beta chains given below trace back to one sample, sequenced in a study of vaccination effects on CD4 cells after COVID-19. Once cultured for approximately 10 days, the cells underwent separation to obtain CD4+ T cells. Participants completed two doses of the BNT162b2 or mRNA-1273 vaccine. The antigens these receptors bind are not known. This table comes from immunoSEQ multiplex PCR, and its TCRdb copy is limited to in-frame clones, with some not included. The repertoire holds under 55,000 clones, roughly 70% seen once, with about 7% in the top ten. The sequencing here drew on CD4+ T cells from PBMCs cultured without peptide, taken after COVID-19 vaccination. These receptors originate from a human donor who received a COVID-19 vaccine.

This clone was counted a few times. V gene TRBV3-1 (or the pseudogene TRBV3-2) combines with J gene TRBJ1-6; a weak D match, TRBD1 (5 bases). V lost 2 bases to trimming and J lost 7 bases, with 15 bases between them. The CDR3 is made up of 16 amino acids. Per the germline V gene, CDR1 is LGHDT and CDR2 is YNNKEL (reference sequence). The DNA for the CDR3 is TGTGCCAGCAGCCAAAGGGGTAACAGAAACAATTCACCCCTCCACTTT. Translation gives CASSQRGNRNNSPLHF.

V usage is TRBV5-1 and J usage is TRBJ2-5, with D hard to call. The CDR3 has 14 residues. V lost 0 bases and J 0 bases, leaving 6 bases between the germline ends. Per germline, CDR1 SGHRS and CDR2 YFSETQ. The chain's CDR3 is CASSLGGYQETQYF. CDR3 in DNA: TGCGCCAGCAGCTTGGGGGGATACCAAGAGACCCAGTACTTC.

The chain uses TRBV20-1 and TRBJ2-1, with 7 positions matching TRBD2. V lost 3 bases to trimming and J lost 3 bases; unmatched junction nucleotides: 5. This CDR3 contains 14 residues. Germline CDR1 and CDR2: DFQATT and SNEGSKA (reference sequence). CDR3 in DNA: TGCAGTGCTAGTCCCAGCGGGATCTACAATGAGCAGTTCTTC. This gives the protein CSASPSGIYNEQFF.

This clone appeared once. This chain connects TRBV25-1 to TRBJ2-7; TRBD1 agrees at 7 bases. J gave up 3 bases and V 6 bases, and 2 bases lay outside the gene matches. Per the germline V gene, CDR1 is MGHDK and CDR2 is SYGVNS. This CDR3 spans 12 amino acids. Written as DNA, the CDR3 is TGTGCCAGCAGACAGGGGAACTACGAGCAGTACTTC. Translated, it gives CASRQGNYEQYF.